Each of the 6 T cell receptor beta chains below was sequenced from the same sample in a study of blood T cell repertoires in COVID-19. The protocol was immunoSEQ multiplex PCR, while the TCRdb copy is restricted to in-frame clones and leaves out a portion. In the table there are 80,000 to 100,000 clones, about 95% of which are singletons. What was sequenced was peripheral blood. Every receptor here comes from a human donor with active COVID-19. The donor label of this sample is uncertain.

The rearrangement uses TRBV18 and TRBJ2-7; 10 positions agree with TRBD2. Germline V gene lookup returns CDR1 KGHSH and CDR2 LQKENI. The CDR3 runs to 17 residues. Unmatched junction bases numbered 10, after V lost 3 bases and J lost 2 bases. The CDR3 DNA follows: TGTGCCAGCTCACCCCGACTAGCGGGCAAAAAAACCTACGAGCAGTACTTC. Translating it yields CASSPRLAGKKTYEQYF. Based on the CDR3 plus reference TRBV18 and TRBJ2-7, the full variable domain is NAGVMQNPRHLVRRRGQEARLRCSPMKGHSHVYWYRQLPEEGLKFMVYLQKENIIDESGMPKERFSAEFPKEGPSILRIQQVVRGDSAAYFCASSPRLAGKKTYEQYFGPGTRLTVT.

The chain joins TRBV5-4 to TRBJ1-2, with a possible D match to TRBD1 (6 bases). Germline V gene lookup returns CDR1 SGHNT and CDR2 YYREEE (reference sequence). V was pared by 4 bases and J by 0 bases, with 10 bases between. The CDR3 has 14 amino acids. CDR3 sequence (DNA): TGTGCCAGCAGCCCGGACAGTTCTAACTATGGCTACACCTTC. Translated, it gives CASSPDSSNYGYTF.

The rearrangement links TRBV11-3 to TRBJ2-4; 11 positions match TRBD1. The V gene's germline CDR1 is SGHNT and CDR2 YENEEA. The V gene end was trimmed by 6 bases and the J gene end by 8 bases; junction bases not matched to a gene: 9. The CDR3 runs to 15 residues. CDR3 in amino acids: CASRGGDRGMDIQYF. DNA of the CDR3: TGTGCCAGCAGAGGAGGGGACAGGGGGATGGACATTCAGTACTTC.

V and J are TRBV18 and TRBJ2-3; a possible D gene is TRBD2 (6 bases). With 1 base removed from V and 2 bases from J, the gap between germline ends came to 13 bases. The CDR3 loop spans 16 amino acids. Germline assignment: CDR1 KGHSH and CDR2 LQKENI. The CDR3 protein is CASSPLADEITDTQYF. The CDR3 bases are TGTGCCAGCTCACCACTAGCGGACGAGATCACAGATACGCAGTATTTT.

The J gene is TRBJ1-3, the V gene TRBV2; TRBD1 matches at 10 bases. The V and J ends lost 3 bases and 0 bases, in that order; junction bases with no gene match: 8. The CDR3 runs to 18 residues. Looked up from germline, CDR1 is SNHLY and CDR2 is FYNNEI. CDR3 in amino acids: CASSDAGTGVSSGNTIYF. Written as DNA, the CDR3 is TGTGCCAGCAGTGACGCCGGGACAGGGGTCTCCTCTGGAAACACCATATATTTT.

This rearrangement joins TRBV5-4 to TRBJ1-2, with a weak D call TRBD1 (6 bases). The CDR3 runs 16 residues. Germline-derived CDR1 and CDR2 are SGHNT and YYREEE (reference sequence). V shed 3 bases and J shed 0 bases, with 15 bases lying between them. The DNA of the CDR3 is TGTGCCAGCAGCTCGCACCAGGGGAGTGCTAACTATGGCTACACCTTC. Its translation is CASSSHQGSANYGYTF.